This record looks at one T cell receptor beta chain sequence and its context. The time point: before trial treatment. The therapy administered to donors comprised nivolumab, ipilimumab, aspirin, low-dose cyclophosphamide and low-dose radiotherapy. Patients who could take part had advanced solid tumors with no tumor-infiltrating lymphocytes. This entry comes from a study of low-dose radiotherapy and immunotherapy resistance in tumors. At the level of the study: Each fraction for Cohort 1 was 0.5 Gy, given every 2 weeks, and the total came to 6.5 Gy. The 200 mg/m2 dose of intravenous cyclophosphamide was given every two weeks, one day before radiation and immunotherapy.

Per germline, CDR1 SGHTA and CDR2 FQGNSA. Trimming removed 4 bases from V and 7 bases from J; junction bases left unmatched: 5. This CDR3 has 14 amino acids. TCRs underwent 20 PCR cycles of amplification with a constant-region primer and V-primer adapter. From the reads, TCRdb called clonotypes with MiXCR, one entry per CDR3 protein. This table has about 50,000 distinct CDR3 sequences, roughly 12% appearing once. This chain joins TRBV7-2 and TRBJ1-5; 9 bases are a match to TRBD1. The receptor was isolated from a female donor with ovarian cancer. Here the sequenced sample was PBMCs, taken before treatment. CDR3 sequence reads: CASSWTGEGQPQHF. CDR3 nucleotide sequence: TGTGCCAGCAGCTGGACAGGGGAGGGCCAGCCCCAGCATTTT.